This T cell receptor (beta chain) was sequenced in a study of blood T cell repertoires in COVID-19. Background on the study: The analysed material was cDNA or gDNA that came from T cells, B-cell-depleted T cells, or PBMCs.

In the original processing: Quantification of nucleated cells was approximated via reference gene primer amplification. The method was immunoSEQ multiplex PCR; TCRdb's version includes in-frame clones alone and lacks a portion of them. That table furnishes V, J and clone size, whereas the DNA furnished D and trimming. The sample includes tens of thousands of clones, around 83% of them seen just once. CDR1 is SGHTA, CDR2 FQGNSA, per germline. V lost 1 base and J lost 0; bases outside the gene matches: 6. CDR3 length: 17 residues. The sequence derives from a man aged 50 to 59 with acute or convalescent COVID-19. The chain links TRBV7-2 to TRBJ2-3, with 8 bases that match TRBD2. Sequencing was performed on peripheral blood. The CDR3 here is CASSLVPAGASTDTQYF. The CDR3 region has the DNA TGTGCCAGCAGCTTAGTTCCAGCGGGGGCTAGCACAGATACGCAGTATTTT.